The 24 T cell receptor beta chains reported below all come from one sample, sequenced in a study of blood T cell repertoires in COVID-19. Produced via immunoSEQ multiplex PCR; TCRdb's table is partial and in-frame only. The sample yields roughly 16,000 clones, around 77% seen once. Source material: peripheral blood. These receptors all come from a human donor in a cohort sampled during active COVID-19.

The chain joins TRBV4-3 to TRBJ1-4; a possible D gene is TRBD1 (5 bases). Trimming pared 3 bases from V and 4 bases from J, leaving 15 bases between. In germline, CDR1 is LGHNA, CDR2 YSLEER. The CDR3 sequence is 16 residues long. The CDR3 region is CASSQERQPINEKLFF. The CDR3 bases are TGCGCCAGCAGCCAGGAAAGACAGCCTATTAATGAAAAACTGTTTTTT.

CDR3 region: CASSLQGQWGELFF. The CDR3 DNA reads as TGTGCCAGCAGCTTACAGGGACAGTGGGGGGAGCTGTTTTTT. This rearrangement joins TRBV7-8 to TRBJ2-2, with TRBD1 matching over 7 bases. Trimming removed 2 bases from V and 8 bases from J; junction bases left unmatched: 5. CDR3 size: 14 residues. Germline lookup yields CDR1 SGHVS and CDR2 FQNEAQ.

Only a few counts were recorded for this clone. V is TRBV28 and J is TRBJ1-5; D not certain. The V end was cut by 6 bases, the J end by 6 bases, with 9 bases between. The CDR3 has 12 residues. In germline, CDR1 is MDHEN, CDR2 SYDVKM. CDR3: CASRPPGQPQHF. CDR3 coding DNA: TGTGCCAGCAGGCCGCCGGGTCAGCCCCAGCATTTT.

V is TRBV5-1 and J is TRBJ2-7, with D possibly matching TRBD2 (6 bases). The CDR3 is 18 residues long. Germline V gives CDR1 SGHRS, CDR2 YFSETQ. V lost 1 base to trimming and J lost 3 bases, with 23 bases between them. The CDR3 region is CASSLFSFDTGLNYEQYF. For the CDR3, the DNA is TGCGCCAGCAGCTTGTTTTCGTTCGATACGGGACTTAACTACGAGCAGTACTTC.

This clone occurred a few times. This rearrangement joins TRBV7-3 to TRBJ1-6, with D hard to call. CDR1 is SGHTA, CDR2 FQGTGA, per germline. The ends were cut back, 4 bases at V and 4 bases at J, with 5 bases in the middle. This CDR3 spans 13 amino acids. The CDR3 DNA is TGTGCCAGCAGCTCCCTATATAATTCACCCCTCCACTTT. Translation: CASSSLYNSPLHF.

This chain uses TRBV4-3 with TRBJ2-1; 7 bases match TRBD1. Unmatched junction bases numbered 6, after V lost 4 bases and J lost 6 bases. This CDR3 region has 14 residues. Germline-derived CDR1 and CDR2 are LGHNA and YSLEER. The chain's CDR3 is CASSRDYRGNEQFF. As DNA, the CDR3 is TGCGCCAGCAGCCGAGACTACAGGGGCAATGAGCAGTTCTTC.

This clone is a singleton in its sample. The CDR3 DNA reads TGTGCCAGCTGGCCAGCGGGAGCCTCCTACGAGCAGTACTTC. It codes for CASWPAGASYEQYF. V gene TRBV27 combines with J gene TRBJ2-7, with 8 bases aligning to TRBD2. Per germline, CDR1 MNHEY and CDR2 SMNVEV (reference sequence). V was clipped by 8 bases and J by 0 bases; unmatched bases: 6. The CDR3 contains 14 residues.

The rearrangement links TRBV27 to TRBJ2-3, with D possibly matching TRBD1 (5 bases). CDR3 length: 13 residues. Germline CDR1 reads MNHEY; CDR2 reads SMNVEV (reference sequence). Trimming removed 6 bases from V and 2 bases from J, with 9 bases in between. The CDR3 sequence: CASRDTHTDTQYF. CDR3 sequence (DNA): TGTGCCAGCAGGGACACCCACACAGATACGCAGTATTTT.

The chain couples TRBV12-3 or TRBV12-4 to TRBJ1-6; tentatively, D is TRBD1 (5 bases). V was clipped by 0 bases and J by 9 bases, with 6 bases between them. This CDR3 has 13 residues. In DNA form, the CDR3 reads TGTGCCAGCAGTTTAGCGCAGGGTTCACCCCTCCACTTT. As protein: CASSLAQGSPLHF.

The CDR3 loop reads CASRLLTSSNEQFF. DNA of the CDR3: TGTGCCAGCAGGCTCCTGACTAGCTCCAATGAGCAGTTCTTC. V usage is TRBV2 and J usage is TRBJ2-1; 7 bases align to TRBD2. CDR3 length equals 14 residues. The V gene end was trimmed by 6 bases and the J gene end by 6 bases; junction bases not matched to a gene: 8. Germline CDR1 SNHLY, CDR2 FYNNEI.

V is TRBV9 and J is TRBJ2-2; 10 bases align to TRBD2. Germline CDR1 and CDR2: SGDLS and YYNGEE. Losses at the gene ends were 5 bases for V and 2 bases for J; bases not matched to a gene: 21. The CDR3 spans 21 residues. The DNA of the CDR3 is TGTGCCAGCAGGGATGAGTACAGGGGGTCGAAGCGGGAGGGCAACACCGGGGAGCTGTTTTTT. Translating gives CASRDEYRGSKREGNTGELFF.

The CDR3 region has the DNA TGCGCCAGCAGCCTTGATCCGGGACAGAATAATTCACCCCTCCACTTT. Amino acids: CASSLDPGQNNSPLHF. The rearrangement links TRBV5-1 to TRBJ1-6; the match to TRBD1 covers 7 bases. The CDR3 covers 16 residues. Losses at the gene ends were 4 bases for V and 5 bases for J; bases not matched to a gene: 9. In germline, CDR1 is SGHRS, CDR2 YFSETQ.

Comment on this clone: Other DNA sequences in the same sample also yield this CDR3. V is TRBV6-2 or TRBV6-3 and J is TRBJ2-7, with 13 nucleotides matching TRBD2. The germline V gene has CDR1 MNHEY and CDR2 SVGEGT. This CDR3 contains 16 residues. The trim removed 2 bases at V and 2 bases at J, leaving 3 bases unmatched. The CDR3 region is CASSYPTSGGAYEQYF. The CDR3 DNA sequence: TGTGCCAGCAGTTACCCAACTAGCGGGGGGGCCTACGAGCAGTACTTC.

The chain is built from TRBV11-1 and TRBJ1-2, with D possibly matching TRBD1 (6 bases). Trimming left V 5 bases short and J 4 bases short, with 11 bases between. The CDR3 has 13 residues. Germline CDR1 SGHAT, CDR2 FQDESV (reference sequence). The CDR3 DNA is TGTGCCAGCAGCCTAGGACAGACCTATGGCTACACCTTC. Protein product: CASSLGQTYGYTF.

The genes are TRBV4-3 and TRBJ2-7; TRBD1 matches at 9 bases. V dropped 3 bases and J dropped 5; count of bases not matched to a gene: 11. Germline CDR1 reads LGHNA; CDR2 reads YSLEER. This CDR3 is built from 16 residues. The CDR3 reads CASSHRLGTGSDEQYF. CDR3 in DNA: TGCGCCAGCAGCCACCGGCTTGGGACAGGGAGCGACGAGCAGTACTTC.

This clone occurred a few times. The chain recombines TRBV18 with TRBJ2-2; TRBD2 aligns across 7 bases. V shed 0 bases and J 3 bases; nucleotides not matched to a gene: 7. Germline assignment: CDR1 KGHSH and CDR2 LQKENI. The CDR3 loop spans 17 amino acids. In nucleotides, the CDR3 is TGTGCCAGCTCACCACCTGCTAGCGGTTCTTACACCGGGGAGCTGTTTTTT. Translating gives CASSPPASGSYTGELFF.

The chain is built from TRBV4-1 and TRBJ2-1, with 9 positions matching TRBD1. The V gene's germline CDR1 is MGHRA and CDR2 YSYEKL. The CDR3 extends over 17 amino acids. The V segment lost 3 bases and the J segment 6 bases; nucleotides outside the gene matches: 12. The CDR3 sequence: CASSHSATGGLGNEQFF. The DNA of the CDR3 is TGCGCCAGCAGCCACTCCGCAACAGGGGGCTTGGGCAATGAGCAGTTCTTC.

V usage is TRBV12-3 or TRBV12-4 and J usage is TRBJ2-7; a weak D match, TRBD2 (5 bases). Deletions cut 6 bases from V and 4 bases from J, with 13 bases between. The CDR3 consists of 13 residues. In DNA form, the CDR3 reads TGTGCCAGCAGCCCCGGGCGGACTTACGAGCAGTACTTC. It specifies CASSPGRTYEQYF.

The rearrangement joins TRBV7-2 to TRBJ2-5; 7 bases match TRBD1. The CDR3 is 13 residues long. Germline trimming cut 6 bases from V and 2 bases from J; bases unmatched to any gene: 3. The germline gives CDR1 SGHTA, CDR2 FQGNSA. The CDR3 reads CASSSQGQETQYF. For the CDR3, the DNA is TGTGCCAGCAGTTCACAGGGGCAAGAGACCCAGTACTTC.

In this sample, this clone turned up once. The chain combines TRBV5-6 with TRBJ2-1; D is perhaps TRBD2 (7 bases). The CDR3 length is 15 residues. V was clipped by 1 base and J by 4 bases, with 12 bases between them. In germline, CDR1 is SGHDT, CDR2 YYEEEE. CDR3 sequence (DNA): TGTGCCAGCAGCTTGCGGGGGGCCGGTTACAATGAGCAGTTCTTC. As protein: CASSLRGAGYNEQFF. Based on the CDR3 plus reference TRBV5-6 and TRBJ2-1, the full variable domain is DAGVTQSPTHLIKTRGQQVTLRCSPKSGHDTVSWYQQALGQGPQFIFQYYEEEERQRGNFPDRFSGHQFPNYSSELNVNALLLGDSALYLCASSLRGAGYNEQFFGPGTRLTVL.

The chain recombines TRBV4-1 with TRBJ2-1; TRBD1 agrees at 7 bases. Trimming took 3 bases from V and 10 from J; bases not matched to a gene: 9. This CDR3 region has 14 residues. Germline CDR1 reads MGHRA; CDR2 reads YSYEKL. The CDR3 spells CASSQERQGREQFF. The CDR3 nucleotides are TGCGCCAGCAGCCAGGAGAGACAGGGTCGGGAGCAGTTCTTC.

The CDR3 protein is CASRWTDTQYF. In nucleotides, the CDR3 is TGTGCCAGCCGGTGGACAGATACGCAGTATTTT. V and J are TRBV28 and TRBJ2-3; no reliable D call. The CDR3 loop spans 11 amino acids. V gave up 8 bases and J gave up 3 bases, with 6 bases separating them. Germline loops: CDR1 MDHEN, CDR2 SYDVKM.

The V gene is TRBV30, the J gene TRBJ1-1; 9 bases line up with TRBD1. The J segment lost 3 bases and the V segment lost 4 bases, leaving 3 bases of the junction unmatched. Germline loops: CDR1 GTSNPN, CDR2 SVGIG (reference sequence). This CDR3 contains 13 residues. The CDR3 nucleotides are TGTGCCTGGACAACAGGGGGCGACACTGAAGCTTTCTTT. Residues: CAWTTGGDTEAFF.

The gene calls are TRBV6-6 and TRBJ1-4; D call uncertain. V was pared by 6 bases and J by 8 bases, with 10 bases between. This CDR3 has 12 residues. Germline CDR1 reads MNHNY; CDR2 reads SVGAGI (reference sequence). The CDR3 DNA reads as TGTGCCAGCAGCCCCGAGTGGGAAAAACTGTTTTTT. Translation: CASSPEWEKLFF.